The rows below give T cell receptor beta chains drawn from one sample of a study of blood T cell repertoires in COVID-19. The method was immunoSEQ multiplex PCR; TCRdb's version includes in-frame clones alone and lacks a portion of them. The table has 150,000 to 200,000 clones, about 88% seen once; the top ten hold almost 1%. Input material: peripheral blood. These receptor sequences come from a man younger than 35 with acute or convalescent COVID-19. Both conserved end residues are part of each CDR3. Fields, in order: V gene, D gene, clone size, J gene, CDR3 DNA, CDR3 protein. A D gene is named only where the DNA matches it firmly. Where a row states a size, it is once, few, many or the class of an expanded clone; other rows omit it.

>TRBV21-1|NA|few|TRBJ1-4
TGTGCCAGCAGAAAACCCTACTTAGAACTCGAAAAACTGTTTTTT
CASRKPYLELEKLFF
>TRBV12-5|TRBD2|NA|TRBJ2-3
TGTGCTAGTGGTTTGAGGGGACTAGCGGGGGGGACAGATACGCAGTATTTT
CASGLRGLAGGTDTQYF
>TRBV28|NA|NA|TRBJ1-2
TGTGCCAGCAGCTTTAACTATGGCTACACCTTC
CASSFNYGYTF
>TRBV9|NA|NA|TRBJ1-3
TGTGCCAGCAGCCCAGACACCAACTCTGGAAACACCATATATTTT
CASSPDTNSGNTIYF
>TRBV12-3/TRBV12-4|TRBD2|NA|TRBJ2-1
TGTGCCAGCAGTCCGACTAGCGGTTGGCAGTTCTTC
CASSPTSGWQFF
>TRBV19|NA|few|TRBJ1-6
TGTGCCAGTAGTATCGCGGTGCCTTGGTATAATTCACCCCTCCACTTT
CASSIAVPWYNSPLHF
>TRBV30|NA|NA|TRBJ2-7
TGTGCCTGGAGCCGCGCGAGGAACGAGCAGTACTTC
CAWSRARNEQYF
>TRBV18|TRBD1|NA|TRBJ1-4
TGTGCCAGCTCATGGTCGGGACAGGGGGTTGAAAAACTGTTTTTT
CASSWSGQGVEKLFF
>TRBV6-5|TRBD1|few|TRBJ1-1
TGTGCCAGCAGCTCCCCCCTTAGGGGGCGCCCTGAAGCTTTCTTT
CASSSPLRGRPEAFF
>TRBV7-2|NA|NA|TRBJ2-7
TGTGCCAGCAGCTTATCACGGGGAGCCTACGAGCAGTACTTC
CASSLSRGAYEQYF
>TRBV19|TRBD1|NA|TRBJ1-5
TGTGCCAGTAGTCCCCGCCTTGGCACAGGGGGCTTTAGGAATCAGCCCCAGCATTTT
CASSPRLGTGGFRNQPQHF
>TRBV30|TRBD2|NA|TRBJ2-5
TGTGCCTGGAGTCGGATAGCGGGGACCCAAGAGACCCAGTACTTC
CAWSRIAGTQETQYF
>TRBV29-1|NA|NA|TRBJ2-5
TGCAGCGTTGTGGTGGGGGCGCCCCGAGAGACCCAGTACTTC
CSVVVGAPRETQYF
>TRBV3-1/TRBV3-2|TRBD1|NA|TRBJ2-7
TGTGCCAGCAGCCAGACGGGACAGGGTAACGAGCAGTACTTC
CASSQTGQGNEQYF
>TRBV5-4|NA|NA|TRBJ1-2
TGTGCCAGCGGATCCACTTCAGGGGTTCGGGGCTACACCTTC
CASGSTSGVRGYTF
>TRBV19|NA|NA|TRBJ2-5
TGTGCCAGTAGTGAGGGGGGGGCTTCCGAAGAGACCCAGTACTTC
CASSEGGASEETQYF
>TRBV7-9|NA|NA|TRBJ1-2
TGTGCCAGCAGCTTAGTATCGGGGGTCACCTATGGCTACACCTTC
CASSLVSGVTYGYTF
>TRBV7-9|TRBD2|NA|TRBJ2-2
TGTGCCAGCAGCTCCCATCGTCGACTAGCGGATAGCACCGGGGAGCTGTTTTTT
CASSSHRRLADSTGELFF
>TRBV7-3|TRBD1|NA|TRBJ2-1
TGTGCCAGTGCCGGGACAGCTAACAATGAGCAGTTCTTC
CASAGTANNEQFF
>TRBV9|TRBD1|NA|TRBJ1-1
TGTGCCAGCAGCGAAGGGACAGGGAGGAACACTGAAGCTTTCTTT
CASSEGTGRNTEAFF
>TRBV6-1|TRBD1|NA|TRBJ1-2
TGTGCCAGCAGTGAACAGGGGGACTATGGCTACACCTTC
CASSEQGDYGYTF
>TRBV5-5|NA|NA|TRBJ1-4
TGTGCCAGCACCACGGAGAGTCCAAATGAAAAACTGTTTTTT
CASTTESPNEKLFF
>TRBV7-6|NA|few|TRBJ1-5
TGTGCCAGCCTAGACTCCCCAGCCCCGGATAGCAATCAGCCCCAGCATTTT
CASLDSPAPDSNQPQHF
>TRBV6-5|TRBD1|NA|TRBJ2-7
TGTGCCAGCCCCCGCGGACAGGGGGTGGGCGAGCAGTACTTC
CASPRGQGVGEQYF